The sequence of this T cell receptor (beta chain) was determined in a study of T cells after posttransplantation cyclophosphamide. General study results and limits: TRB overlap between skin or GI tissue T cells and blood was limited.

Measured with immunoSEQ multiplex PCR; TCRdb has only the in-frame clones, and not every one. The repertoire yields some 23,000 clones, none seen only once; the top ten contain 1.8%. Busulfan-fludarabine conditioning, marrow transplant, and cyclophosphamide on days +3 and +4 were administered. This clone was seen many times. Its antigen is unknown. CDR1 and CDR2 from the germline V gene are MDHEN and SYDVKM. This CDR3 contains 18 residues. V shed 1 base, J shed 3 bases, and the junction held 10 bases outside the gene matches. The sequence derives from a male patient in his late teens or twenties who received an allogeneic stem cell transplant from a related donor, was CMV-positive, and had no GVHD. The T cells may come from the graft donor. This specimen was PBMCs, taken after allogeneic stem cell transplant with posttransplant cyclophosphamide. The chain has TRBV28 and TRBJ2-7; 12 bases are shared with TRBD2. The CDR3 bases are TGTGCCAGCAGTTTATTCCGGACTAGCGGGGTCTACGGCTACGAGCAGTACTTC. Translating gives CASSLFRTSGVYGYEQYF.